A selection of T cell receptor beta chains follows, all from one sample in a study of T cell repertoires in cytomegalovirus infection. One entry per CDR3 protein results from TCRdb running MiXCR on the reads. The sample records 150,000 to 200,000 distinct CDR3 sequences, about a sixth being singletons. Sequenced: CD8+ T cells from PBMCs. These receptors all come from a human donor in good health (CMV status not recorded). Some clones in this sample may be carry-over from other donors' samples. Both conserved end residues are part of each CDR3. A D gene is named only where the DNA matches it firmly. For some rows the clone size is stated as once, few or many, or as a class when expanded; others skip it.

>TRBV12-3/TRBV12-4|TRBD1|TRBJ2-1|NA
TGTGCCAGTACGACAGGGTACAATGAGCAGTTCTTC
CASTTGYNEQFF
>TRBV6-5|TRBD1|TRBJ1-1|NA
TGTGCCAGCAGCCAAGGGCAGGGGGCTAACACTGAAGCTTTCTTT
CASSQGQGANTEAFF
>TRBV7-2|TRBD2|TRBJ2-3|NA
TGTGCCAGCAGCTTAGATTGGAGACTAGCGGGGAAAGAGACAGATACGCAGTATTTT
CASSLDWRLAGKETDTQYF
>TRBV6-5|NA|TRBJ2-1|few
TGTGCCAGCAGTTACAGGTCAGGCAACAATGAGCAGTTCTTC
CASSYRSGNNEQFF
>TRBV7-9|NA|TRBJ1-2|many
TGTGCCAGCAGCTTAGTTGGACAAACTAACTATGGCTACACCTTC
CASSLVGQTNYGYTF
>TRBV12-5|NA|TRBJ1-1|few
TGTGCTAGTGGTTTGGTCCCTGTTTGGAACACTGAAGCTTTCTTT
CASGLVPVWNTEAFF
>TRBV28|TRBD1|TRBJ1-4|NA
TGTGCCAGCAGTTTAAGTGGGGACAGCCTTCGTCTAGGGGAAAAACTGTTTTTT
CASSLSGDSLRLGEKLFF
>TRBV29-1|NA|TRBJ2-1|NA
TGCAGCGTTGCTCAGGGTAATGAGCAGTTCTTC
CSVAQGNEQFF
>TRBV7-4|NA|TRBJ2-4|many
TGTGCCAGCAGCTTACAAGAGTTAGCCAAAAACATTCAGTACTTC
CASSLQELAKNIQYF
>TRBV7-8|TRBD2|TRBJ2-5|NA
TGTGCCAGCAGCCCCCGACTAGCGGGGGCAGAGACCCAGTACTTC
CASSPRLAGAETQYF
>TRBV20-1|NA|TRBJ1-5|NA
TGCAGTGCTAGAGAACTGGCCGCTCTCGGGGTCCAGCCCCAGCATTTT
CSARELAALGVQPQHF
>TRBV7-8|NA|TRBJ2-1|few
TGTGCCAGCAGCTTAGCGGTGGAGGGGGAGGCCTCTCCTCACCCCAGTGAGCAGTTCTTC
CASSLAVEGEASPHPSEQFF
>TRBV5-1|TRBD1|TRBJ2-1|few
TGCGCCAGCGACGGTCCGGGGACAGGGAAATACAATGAGCAGTTCTTC
CASDGPGTGKYNEQFF
>TRBV7-9|NA|TRBJ1-1|few
TGTGCCAGCAGCCTTCGATCTGCTCTACGGAACACTGAAGCTTTCTTT
CASSLRSALRNTEAFF
>TRBV4-1|NA|TRBJ2-2|NA
TGCGCCAGCAGCCAAGCCGGGGGAGGTACCGGGGAGCTGTTTTTT
CASSQAGGGTGELFF
>TRBV4-3|NA|TRBJ2-3|NA
TGCGCCAGCAGCCTTTGGGCCGACGATCTCACAGATACGCAGTATTTT
CASSLWADDLTDTQYF
>TRBV12-3/TRBV12-4|NA|TRBJ1-4|NA
TGTGCCAGCAGTGAAACTTATCCGGGTTGGCGGGGTGAAAAACTGTTTTTT
CASSETYPGWRGEKLFF
>TRBV7-8|TRBD2|TRBJ2-1|NA
TGTGCCAGCAGCCTGGGGGTCCTAGCGGGGGGGCTGGATGAGCAGTTCTTC
CASSLGVLAGGLDEQFF
>TRBV7-2|TRBD2|TRBJ2-1|few
TGTGCCAGCAGCTCCCTAGCGGGCCTACACAATGAGCAGTTCTTC
CASSSLAGLHNEQFF
>TRBV28|TRBD1|TRBJ1-2|few
TGTGCCAGCCTAGGGACAGACTATGGCTACACCTTC
CASLGTDYGYTF
>TRBV6-2/TRBV6-3|NA|TRBJ2-7|few
TGTGCCAGCAGTTACTTCGGAAACGAGCAGTACTTC
CASSYFGNEQYF
>TRBV29-1|NA|TRBJ2-7|NA
TGCAGCGTTGAAGATCAGTCCTACGAGCAGTACTTC
CSVEDQSYEQYF
>TRBV15|NA|TRBJ2-2|NA
TGTGCCACCAGCAGAGCTTCAGGGCCTTCGAACACCGGGGAGCTGTTTTTT
CATSRASGPSNTGELFF
>TRBV4-2|TRBD1|TRBJ1-4|few
TGTGCCAGCAGCTCATCATCCGGGACAGGGCCTGAAAAACTGTTTTTT
CASSSSSGTGPEKLFF
>TRBV28|NA|TRBJ2-1|few
TGTGCCAGCAGTTTTGTTCAGTCCTACAATGAGCAGTTCTTC
CASSFVQSYNEQFF
>TRBV5-6|NA|TRBJ1-1|few
TGTGCCAGCAGCCGACAGATGAAAATAACTGAAGCTTTCTTT
CASSRQMKITEAFF
>TRBV9|NA|TRBJ1-3|once
TGTGCCAGCAGCTCCGGACCGAGCTCTGGAAACACCATATATTTT
CASSSGPSSGNTIYF
>TRBV6-5|NA|TRBJ2-2|NA
TGTGCCAGCACCCAGGGGACCAACACCGGGGAGCTGTTTTTT
CASTQGTNTGELFF
>TRBV6-2/TRBV6-3|NA|TRBJ2-1|NA
TGTGCCAGCAGTTACTCGAACCCCACTAGCTATGAGCAGTTCTTC
CASSYSNPTSYEQFF
>TRBV6-5|NA|TRBJ2-1|few
TGTGCCAGCAGTTACCCCCAGGGAGATGAGCAGTTCTTC
CASSYPQGDEQFF
>TRBV2|NA|TRBJ2-5|few
TGTGCCAGCAGTGAAGGCAGGGGTATTAAAGAGACCCAGTACTTC
CASSEGRGIKETQYF
>TRBV11-2|NA|TRBJ1-1|NA
TGTGCCAGCAGCTTAGGGTGGAATGAAGCTTTCTTT
CASSLGWNEAFF
>TRBV29-1|NA|TRBJ2-1|NA
TGCAGCGCCTCCCCAAGCGGCGTTTACAATGAGCAGTTCTTC
CSASPSGVYNEQFF
>TRBV6-1|NA|TRBJ2-2|few
TGTGCCACCTACTCCCCGTTGGGACCAACCGACACCGGGGAGCTGTTTTTT
CATYSPLGPTDTGELFF
>TRBV9|NA|TRBJ1-1|NA
TGTGCCAGCAGCGTAGAGGAGGGGCTGAACACTGAAGCTTTCTTT
CASSVEEGLNTEAFF
>TRBV7-8|TRBD2|TRBJ2-7|few
TGTGCCAGCAGCTTAGCGGGGACTAGCGGGGGGCCTCGCTACGAGCAGTACTTC
CASSLAGTSGGPRYEQYF
>TRBV27|NA|TRBJ2-7|NA
TGTGCCAGCGGCATTGGAAACGAGCAGTACTTC
CASGIGNEQYF
>TRBV4-1|TRBD2|TRBJ2-3|few
TGCGCCAGCAGCCGGCCGGGACTAGCGTCCACAGATACGCAGTATTTT
CASSRPGLASTDTQYF
>TRBV28|NA|TRBJ2-7|few
TGTGCCAGCAGCCCTACCGAGGGACCGACCTACGAGCAGTACTTC
CASSPTEGPTYEQYF
>TRBV7-9|TRBD1|TRBJ2-1|NA
TGTGCCAGCAGCTTAATTTCGGGACAGGGTAAAAGTGAGCAGTTCTTC
CASSLISGQGKSEQFF
>TRBV4-2|NA|TRBJ1-1|NA
TGTGCCAGCAGGGAAGGGACGGAGACCATGAACACTGAAGCTTTCTTT
CASREGTETMNTEAFF
>TRBV28|TRBD1|TRBJ2-5|NA
TGTGCCAGCACCCCGGGACAGATAAGGAGTAAAGAGACCCAGTACTTC
CASTPGQIRSKETQYF
>TRBV7-2|NA|TRBJ1-2|few
TGTGCCAGCAGCTTAAACCGGGACCCCAGCACGGACTATGGCTACACCTTC
CASSLNRDPSTDYGYTF
>TRBV7-2|NA|TRBJ2-1|NA
TGTGCCAGCAGCCCTAACCTAAACCGACAGATTTACAATGAGCAGTTCTTC
CASSPNLNRQIYNEQFF
>TRBV12-3/TRBV12-4|NA|TRBJ2-7|many
TGTGCCAGCAGTGCGGGGTGGGTGGGGGAGCAGTACTTC
CASSAGWVGEQYF
>TRBV6-5|TRBD1|TRBJ2-7|NA
TGTGCCAGCAGCCTCCTGGGACAGGGGTCCTACGAGCAGTACTTC
CASSLLGQGSYEQYF
>TRBV19|NA|TRBJ2-2|NA
TGTGCCAGTAGTGCCTCGGCGGGCGCCGGGGAGCTGTTTTTT
CASSASAGAGELFF
>TRBV11-2|TRBD2|TRBJ2-5|NA
TGTGCAGTGACTAGCGGGGGAGGAGAGACCCAGTACTTC
CAVTSGGGETQYF
>TRBV7-6|NA|TRBJ2-7|NA
TGTGCCAGCACCTCCGCCGGGAGCGAGCAGTACTTC
CASTSAGSEQYF
>TRBV30|NA|TRBJ2-7|NA
TGTGCCTGGTTGGACAGAAGAGGCTACGAGCAGTACTTC
CAWLDRRGYEQYF
>TRBV7-6|NA|TRBJ2-3|few
TGTGCCAGCAGCTTACGGGGGATTAGCACAGATACGCAGTATTTT
CASSLRGISTDTQYF
>TRBV6-6|NA|TRBJ1-2|few
TGTGCCAGCAGTTACGATCTGGGGAGCTATGGCTACACCTTC
CASSYDLGSYGYTF
>TRBV7-8|TRBD2|TRBJ2-5|NA
TGTGCCAGCAGCTTAGGGGGCGGGGGAGGAGGAGAGACCCAGTACTTC
CASSLGGGGGGETQYF
>TRBV12-3/TRBV12-4|NA|TRBJ2-2|NA
TGTGCCAGCAGATACCAGGGGGGCACCGGGGAGCTGTTTTTT
CASRYQGGTGELFF